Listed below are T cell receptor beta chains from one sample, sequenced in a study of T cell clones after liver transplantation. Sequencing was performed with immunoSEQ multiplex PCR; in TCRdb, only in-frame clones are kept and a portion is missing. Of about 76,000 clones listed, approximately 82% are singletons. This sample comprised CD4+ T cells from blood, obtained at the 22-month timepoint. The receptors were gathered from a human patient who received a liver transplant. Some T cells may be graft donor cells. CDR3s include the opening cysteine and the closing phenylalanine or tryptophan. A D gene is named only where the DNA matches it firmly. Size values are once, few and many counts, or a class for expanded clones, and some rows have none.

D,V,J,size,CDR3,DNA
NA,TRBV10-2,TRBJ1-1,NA,CASNLSPNTEAFF,TGCGCCAGCAACCTATCGCCGAACACTGAAGCTTTCTTT
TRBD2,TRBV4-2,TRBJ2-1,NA,CASSQDLVAGGGTSGIYNEQFF,TGTGCCAGCAGCCAAGATCTGGTCGCGGGCGGAGGGACTAGCGGGATCTACAATGAGCAGTTCTTC
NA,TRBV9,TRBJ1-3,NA,CASSSRDTLNTIYF,TGTGCCAGCAGCTCGCGGGACACGTTAAACACCATATATTTT
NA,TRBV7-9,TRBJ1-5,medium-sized,CASSFGSHQPQHF,TGTGCCAGCAGCTTCGGGTCCCATCAGCCCCAGCATTTT
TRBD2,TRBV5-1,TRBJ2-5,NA,CASSLGLAGAGETQYF,TGCGCCAGCAGCTTGGGACTAGCGGGGGCTGGGGAGACCCAGTACTTC
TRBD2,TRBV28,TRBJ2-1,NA,CASKSGTSNEQFF,TGTGCCAGCAAATCCGGGACTAGCAATGAGCAGTTCTTC
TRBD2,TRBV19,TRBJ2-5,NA,CASSIVEAGGPETQYF,TGTGCCAGTAGTATAGTGGAAGCGGGAGGGCCGGAGACCCAGTACTTC
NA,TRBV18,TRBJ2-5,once,CASSPRGRGGETQYF,TGTGCCAGCTCACCAAGAGGGCGAGGGGGAGAGACCCAGTACTTC
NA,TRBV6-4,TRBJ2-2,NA,CASRGTRNTGELFF,TGTGCCAGCCGAGGGACGAGGAACACCGGGGAGCTGTTTTTT
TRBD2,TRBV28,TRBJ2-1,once,CASSSTSGRAEVYILF,TGTGCCAGCAGTTCAACTAGCGGGAGGGCTGAGGTGTATATTCTCTTC
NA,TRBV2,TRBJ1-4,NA,CASCRSHAGNEKLFF,TGTGCCAGCTGCCGTTCGCATGCTGGTAATGAAAAACTGTTTTTT
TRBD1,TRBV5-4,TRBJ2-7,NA,CASSLVGTGSEQYF,TGTGCCAGCAGCTTGGTTGGGACAGGGAGCGAGCAGTACTTC
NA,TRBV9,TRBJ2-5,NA,CASSVNVEETQYF,TGTGCCAGCAGCGTAAACGTAGAAGAGACCCAGTACTTC
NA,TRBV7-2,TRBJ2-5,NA,CASSLIWGQETQYF,TGTGCCAGCAGCTTAATTTGGGGGCAAGAGACCCAGTACTTC
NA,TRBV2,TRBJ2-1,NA,CASSPINEQFF,TGTGCCAGCAGTCCGATCAATGAGCAGTTCTTC
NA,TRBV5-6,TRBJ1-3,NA,CASSFNRLSGNTIYF,TGTGCCAGCAGCTTCAACCGACTCTCTGGAAACACCATATATTTT
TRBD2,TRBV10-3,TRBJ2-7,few,CAISQWGGAYEQYF,TGTGCCATCAGTCAGTGGGGGGGAGCCTACGAGCAGTACTTC
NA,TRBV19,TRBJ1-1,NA,CASSIRGTEAFF,TGTGCCAGTAGTATAAGAGGCACTGAAGCTTTCTTT
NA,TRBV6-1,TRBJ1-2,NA,CASSNSGYGYTF,TGTGCCAGCAGTAACTCAGGGTATGGCTACACCTTC
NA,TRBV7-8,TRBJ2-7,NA,CASSLDSGSSSYEQYF,TGTGCCAGCAGCTTAGACAGCGGCAGTAGCTCCTACGAGCAGTACTTC
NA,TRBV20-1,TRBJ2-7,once,CSAPDQGEQYF,TGCAGTGCCCCCGACCAAGGGGAGCAGTACTTC
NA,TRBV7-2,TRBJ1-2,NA,CASSLAAGSSYGYTF,TGTGCCAGCAGCTTAGCGGCCGGCAGCAGCTATGGCTACACCTTC
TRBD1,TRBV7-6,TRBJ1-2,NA,CASSAGTGSHYTF,TGTGCCAGCAGCGCGGGGACAGGTTCCCACTACACCTTC
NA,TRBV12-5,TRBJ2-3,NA,CASGAGGPTDTQYF,TGTGCTAGTGGTGCTGGCGGGCCCACAGATACGCAGTATTTT
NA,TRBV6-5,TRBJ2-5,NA,CASSLDYQETQYF,TGTGCCAGCAGCCTGGACTATCAAGAGACCCAGTACTTC
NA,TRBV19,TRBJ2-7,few,CASSISAARRYEQYF,TGTGCCAGTAGTATTTCGGCAGCCCGCCGCTACGAGCAGTACTTC
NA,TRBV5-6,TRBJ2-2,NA,CASSLLRLSLTGELFF,TGTGCCAGCAGCTTACTAAGGTTAAGTCTCACCGGGGAGCTGTTTTTT
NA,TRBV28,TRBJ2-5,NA,CASSPQGGRVETQYF,TGTGCCAGCAGCCCACAGGGGGGGAGGGTGGAGACCCAGTACTTC
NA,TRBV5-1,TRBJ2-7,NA,CASSLLGQFDFRYF,TGCGCCAGCAGCCTACTTGGACAGTTTGATTTTCGGTACTTC
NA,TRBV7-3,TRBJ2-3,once,CASSEGPESSTDTQYF,TGTGCCAGCAGCGAAGGTCCTGAAAGCTCCACAGATACGCAGTATTTT
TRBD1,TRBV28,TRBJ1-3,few,CASSSSGQGGNTIYF,TGTGCCAGCAGTTCCTCGGGACAGGGAGGAAACACCATATATTTT
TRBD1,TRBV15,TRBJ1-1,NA,CATSRDVRDRKAFF,TGTGCCACCAGCAGAGATGTAAGGGACAGGAAAGCTTTCTTT
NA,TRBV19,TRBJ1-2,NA,CASSISGEANYGYTF,TGTGCCAGTAGTATTTCAGGGGAAGCTAACTATGGCTACACCTTC
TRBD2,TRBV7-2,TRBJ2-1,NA,CASSLPRTSADEQFF,TGTGCCAGCAGCTTACCGAGGACTAGCGCGGACGAGCAGTTCTTC
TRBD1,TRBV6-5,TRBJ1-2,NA,CASRTPGQGYGYTF,TGTGCCAGCAGGACACCGGGACAGGGGTATGGCTACACCTTC
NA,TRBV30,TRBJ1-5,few,CAWSVRELQPQHF,TGTGCCTGGAGTGTGAGGGAGCTTCAGCCCCAGCATTTT
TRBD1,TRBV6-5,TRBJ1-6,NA,CASSPRDRASPLHF,TGTGCCAGCAGCCCGAGGGACAGGGCTTCACCCCTCCACTTT
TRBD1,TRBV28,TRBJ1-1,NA,CASSQQGAGDTEAFF,TGTGCCAGCAGCCAACAGGGGGCAGGTGACACTGAAGCTTTCTTT
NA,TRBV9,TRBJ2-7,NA,CASSVEPGSYEQYF,TGTGCCAGCAGCGTAGAACCGGGCTCCTACGAGCAGTACTTC
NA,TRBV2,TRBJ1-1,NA,CASLRGSTEAFF,TGTGCCAGCTTAAGAGGTAGCACTGAAGCTTTCTTT
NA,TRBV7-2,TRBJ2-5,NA,CASSQNGPIQETQYF,TGTGCCAGCAGCCAGAACGGCCCGATCCAAGAGACCCAGTACTTC
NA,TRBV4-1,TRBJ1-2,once,CASSQGRGWGLHPF,TGCGCCAGCAGCCAAGGGAGGGGTTGGGGTTTACACCCCTTC
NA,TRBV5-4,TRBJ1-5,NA,CASSRDPTRSNQPQHF,TGTGCCAGCAGCCGGGACCCTACCCGGAGCAATCAGCCCCAGCATTTT
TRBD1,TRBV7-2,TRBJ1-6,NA,CASSMDRGFSSPLHF,TGTGCCAGCAGCATGGACAGGGGGTTTTCTTCACCCCTCCACTTT
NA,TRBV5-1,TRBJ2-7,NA,CASREDTSYYEQYF,TGCGCCAGCCGCGAGGACACCAGCTACTACGAGCAGTACTTC
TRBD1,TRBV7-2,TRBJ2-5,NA,CASSQTGPQETQYF,TGTGCCAGCAGCCAGACAGGGCCCCAAGAGACCCAGTACTTC
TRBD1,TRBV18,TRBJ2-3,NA,CASSSNIRTGQDTQYF,TGTGCCAGCTCATCCAATATCCGGACAGGGCAAGATACGCAGTATTTT
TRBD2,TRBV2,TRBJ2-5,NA,CASSEGLGGLETQYF,TGTGCCAGCAGTGAGGGTCTGGGGGGGTTAGAGACCCAGTACTTC
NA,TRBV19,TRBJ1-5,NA,CASSIGLSYNQPQHF,TGTGCCAGTAGTATCGGTCTCAGCTACAATCAGCCCCAGCATTTT
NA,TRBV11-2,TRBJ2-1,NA,CASSLGRQNNEQFF,TGTGCCAGCAGCTTAGGAAGGCAGAACAATGAGCAGTTCTTC
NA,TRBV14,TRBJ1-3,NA,CASSRPGTGGNTIYF,TGTGCCAGCAGCAGGCCCGGGACCGGAGGAAACACCATATATTTT
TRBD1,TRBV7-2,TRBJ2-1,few,CASSSRRTGVYNEQFF,TGTGCCAGCAGCTCGAGGAGGACAGGGGTCTACAATGAGCAGTTCTTC
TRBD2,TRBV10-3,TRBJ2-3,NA,CAISLSGAHTDTQYF,TGTGCCATCAGCCTAAGCGGGGCCCACACAGATACGCAGTATTTT
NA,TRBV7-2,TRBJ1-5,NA,CASSSRAGSQPQHF,TGTGCCAGCAGCTCCAGGGCAGGGTCGCAGCCCCAGCATTTT